Presented here are 2 T cell receptor beta chains from one specimen sequenced in a study of vaccination and CD4 T cells after COVID-19. An Oncomine TCR Beta short-read assay was used to sequence the DNA from cultured CD4+ T cells. TCRdb itself ran the PCR reads through MiXCR, one entry per CDR3 protein. The table lists about 16,000 distinct CDR3 sequences, roughly 59% of them singletons. Treatment of the sample: approximately nine-day PBMC culture with coronavirus spike peptide pools or control peptides (ViraFEST assay). No antigen is known for these receptors. The specimen was CD4+ T cells from blood, cultured in vitro. The receptors originated from a human donor who had recovered from COVID-19.

This clonotype has just a few counts. The chain uses TRBV20-1 and TRBJ2-5, with D possibly TRBD1 on 6 matching bases. The CDR3 consists of 14 residues. V was pared by 4 bases and J by 1 base, with 13 bases between. Germline V gene sequence: CDR1 DFQATT, CDR2 SNEGSKA (reference sequence). The CDR3 protein is CSAIAGARQETQYF. DNA of the CDR3: TGCAGTGCTATCGCAGGGGCCCGCCAAGAGACCCAGTACTTC.

This clonotype was picked up a small number of times. The V call is TRBV19, the J call TRBJ1-5; 7 positions agree with TRBD1. CDR1 is LNHDA, CDR2 SQIVND, per germline (reference sequence). The CDR3 spans 14 residues. The trim removed 8 bases at V and 2 bases at J, leaving 6 bases unmatched. The CDR3 protein is CASQQGWGNQPQHF. The DNA for the CDR3 is TGTGCCAGTCAACAGGGGTGGGGCAATCAGCCCCAGCATTTT.